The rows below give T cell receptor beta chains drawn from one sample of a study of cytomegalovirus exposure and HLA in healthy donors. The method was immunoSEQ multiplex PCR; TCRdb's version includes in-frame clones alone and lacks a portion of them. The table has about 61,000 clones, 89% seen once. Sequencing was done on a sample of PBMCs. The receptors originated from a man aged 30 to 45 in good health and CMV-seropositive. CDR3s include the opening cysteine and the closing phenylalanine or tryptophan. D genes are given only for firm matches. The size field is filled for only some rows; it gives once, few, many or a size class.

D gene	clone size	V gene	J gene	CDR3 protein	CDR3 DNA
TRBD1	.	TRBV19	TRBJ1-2	CASRDRAGNYGYTF	TGTGCCAGCCGGGACAGGGCTGGGAACTATGGCTACACCTTC
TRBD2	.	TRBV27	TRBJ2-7	CASSFSSGPYEQYF	TGTGCCAGCAGTTTTTCTAGCGGACCCTACGAGCAGTACTTC
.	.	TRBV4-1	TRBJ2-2	CASSQGRYTGELFF	TGCGCCAGCAGCCAAGGTCGTTACACCGGGGAGCTGTTTTTT
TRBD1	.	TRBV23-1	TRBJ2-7	CASRRPGQGLHEQYF	TGCGCCAGCAGGCGACCGGGACAGGGACTCCACGAGCAGTACTTC
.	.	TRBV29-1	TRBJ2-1	CSVDDEQFF	TGCAGCGTTGACGATGAGCAGTTCTTC
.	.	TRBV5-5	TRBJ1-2	CASSLEWDSDYGYTF	TGTGCCAGCAGCTTGGAATGGGACTCGGATTATGGCTACACCTTC
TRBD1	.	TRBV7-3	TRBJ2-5	CASSLDRGSPTQYF	TGTGCCAGCAGCTTAGACAGGGGTTCACCGACCCAGTACTTC
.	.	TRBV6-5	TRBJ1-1	CASRRPGGDTEAFF	TGTGCCAGCAGAAGGCCTGGGGGGGACACTGAAGCTTTCTTT
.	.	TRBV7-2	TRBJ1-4	CASSSPGSNEKLFF	TGTGCCAGCAGCTCCCCAGGCTCCAATGAAAAACTGTTTTTT
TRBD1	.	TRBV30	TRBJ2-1	CAWSHQGTGLYNEQFF	TGTGCCTGGAGTCATCAAGGGACAGGCTTGTACAATGAGCAGTTCTTC
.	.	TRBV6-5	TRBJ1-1	CASSELTAKAFF	TGTGCCAGCAGTGAATTGACAGCAAAAGCTTTCTTT
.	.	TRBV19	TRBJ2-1	CASGLRGNEQFF	TGTGCCAGTGGATTAAGGGGTAATGAGCAGTTCTTC
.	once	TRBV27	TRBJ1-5	CASSLSRNQPQHF	TGTGCCAGCAGTTTATCCCGGAATCAGCCCCAGCATTTT
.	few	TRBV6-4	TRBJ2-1	CASSSTTNNEQFF	TGTGCCAGCAGCTCTACGACTAACAATGAGCAGTTCTTC
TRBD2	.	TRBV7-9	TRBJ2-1	CASSSSGSYNEQFF	TGTGCCAGCAGTTCTAGCGGGAGTTACAATGAGCAGTTCTTC
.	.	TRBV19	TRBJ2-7	CASSIKGVRASYEQYF	TGTGCCAGTAGTATCAAGGGCGTCAGGGCTTCCTACGAGCAGTACTTC
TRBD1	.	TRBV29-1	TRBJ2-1	CSALRDREYNEQFF	TGCAGCGCACTCCGGGACAGGGAGTACAATGAGCAGTTCTTC
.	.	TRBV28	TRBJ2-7	CASSLPPGQGSYEQYF	TGTGCCAGCAGTTTACCCCCTGGGCAGGGTTCCTACGAGCAGTACTTC
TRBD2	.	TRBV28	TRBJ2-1	CASSPSGNEQFF	TGTGCCAGCAGTCCTAGCGGCAATGAGCAGTTCTTC
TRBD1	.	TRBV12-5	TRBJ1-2	CASGLASGQPHYGYTF	TGTGCTAGTGGTTTGGCCTCGGGACAGCCTCACTATGGCTACACCTTC
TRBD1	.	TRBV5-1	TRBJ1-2	CASSLGTGGDGYTF	TGCGCCAGCAGCTTGGGAACAGGGGGCGACGGCTACACCTTC
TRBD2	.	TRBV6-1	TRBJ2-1	CASSGLAGVNNEQFF	TGTGCCAGCAGCGGACTAGCGGGGGTTAACAATGAGCAGTTCTTC
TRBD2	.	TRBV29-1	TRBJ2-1	CSVEGAGGHYNEQFF	TGCAGCGTTGAAGGAGCGGGAGGGCACTACAATGAGCAGTTCTTC
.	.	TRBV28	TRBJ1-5	CASSPTGTSNQPQHF	TGTGCCAGCAGCCCTACAGGGACGAGCAATCAGCCCCAGCATTTT
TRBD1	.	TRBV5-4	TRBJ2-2	CASSRGTVNTGELFF	TGTGCCAGCAGCCGAGGGACAGTAAACACCGGGGAGCTGTTTTTT
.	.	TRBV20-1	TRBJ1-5	CSAMDTQPQHF	TGCAGTGCGATGGACACTCAGCCCCAGCATTTT
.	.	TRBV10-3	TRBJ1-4	CAISGLIGAEGEKLFF	TGTGCCATCAGTGGGTTGATCGGGGCGGAGGGTGAAAAACTGTTTTTT
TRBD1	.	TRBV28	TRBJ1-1	CASSLFGGTGGMNTEAFF	TGTGCCAGCAGTTTATTCGGCGGGACAGGGGGTATGAACACTGAAGCTTTCTTT
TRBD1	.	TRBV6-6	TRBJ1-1	CASTLKQGSNTEAFF	TGTGCCAGCACCCTAAAACAGGGGTCGAACACTGAAGCTTTCTTT
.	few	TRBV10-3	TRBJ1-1	CAIRAGTEAFF	TGTGCCATCAGGGCGGGAACTGAAGCTTTCTTT
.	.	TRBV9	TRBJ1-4	CASSRDATNEKLFF	TGTGCCAGCAGCAGAGATGCAACTAATGAAAAACTGTTTTTT
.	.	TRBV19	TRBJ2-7	CASSQRVRVDEQYF	TGTGCCAGTAGTCAGCGGGTACGAGTGGACGAGCAGTACTTC
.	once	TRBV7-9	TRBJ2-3	CASSLVGSGLDTQYF	TGTGCCAGCAGCTTAGTCGGTTCAGGGTTAGATACGCAGTATTTT
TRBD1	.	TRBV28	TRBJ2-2	CASSSTGGSTGELFF	TGTGCCAGCAGTTCTACAGGGGGAAGCACCGGGGAGCTGTTTTTT
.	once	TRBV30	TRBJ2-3	CAWSQGRTDTQYF	TGTGCCTGGAGTCAGGGGCGCACAGATACGCAGTATTTT
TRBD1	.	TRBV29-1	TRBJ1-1	CSGTGEVGTEAFF	TGCAGCGGAACAGGGGAGGTAGGCACTGAAGCTTTCTTT
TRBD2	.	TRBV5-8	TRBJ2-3	CASSPQAGNTDTQYF	TGTGCCAGCAGCCCGCAAGCGGGGAACACAGATACGCAGTATTTT
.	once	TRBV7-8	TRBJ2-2	CASSLESSVGEEELFF	TGTGCCAGCAGCTTAGAGTCGAGCGTGGGAGAGGAGGAGCTGTTTTTT
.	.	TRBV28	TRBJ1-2	CASSFSGGYTF	TGTGCCAGCAGTTTCAGCGGCGGCTACACCTTC
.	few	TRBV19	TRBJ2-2	CASSIQNTGELFF	TGTGCCAGTAGTATACAGAACACCGGGGAGCTGTTTTTT
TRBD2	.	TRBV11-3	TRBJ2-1	CASSSHSGGYNNEQFF	TGTGCCAGCAGCTCTCATAGCGGGGGGTATAACAATGAGCAGTTCTTC
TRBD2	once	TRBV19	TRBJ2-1	CASTTREGGMNEQFF	TGTGCCAGTACCACTAGGGAGGGAGGAATGAATGAGCAGTTCTTC
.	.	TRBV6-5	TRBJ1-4	CASSYVRQGEKLFF	TGTGCCAGCAGTTACGTTAGGCAGGGTGAAAAACTGTTTTTT
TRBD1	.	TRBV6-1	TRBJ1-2	CASSERDSVYGYTF	TGTGCCAGCAGTGAACGGGACAGCGTCTATGGCTACACCTTC
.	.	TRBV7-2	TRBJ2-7	CASSVTYEQYF	TGTGCCAGCAGCGTAACCTACGAGCAGTACTTC
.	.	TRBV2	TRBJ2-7	CASSEGGGLYEQYF	TGTGCCAGCAGTGAAGGGGGGGGGCTCTACGAGCAGTACTTC
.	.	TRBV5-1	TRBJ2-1	CASSFDGSDNEQFF	TGCGCCAGCAGCTTTGACGGGAGCGACAATGAGCAGTTCTTC
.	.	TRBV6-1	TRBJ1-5	CASSWVGDSNQPQHF	TGTGCCAGCAGTTGGGTGGGAGATAGCAATCAGCCCCAGCATTTT
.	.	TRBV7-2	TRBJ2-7	CASSESPGTYEQYF	TGTGCCAGCAGCGAAAGTCCCGGGACCTACGAGCAGTACTTC
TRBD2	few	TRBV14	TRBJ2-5	CASSLLTSGELKTQYF	TGTGCCAGCAGCCTCCTGACTAGCGGGGAGCTAAAGACCCAGTACTTC
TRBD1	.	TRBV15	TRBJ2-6	CATSIGQGVNVLTF	TGTGCCACCAGCATCGGACAGGGGGTCAACGTCCTGACTTTC
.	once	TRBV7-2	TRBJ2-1	CASSAGRAGEQFF	TGTGCCAGCAGCGCGGGGCGTGCGGGTGAGCAGTTCTTC
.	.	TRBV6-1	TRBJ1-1	CASSVGGSSTEAFF	TGTGCCAGCAGTGTGGGGGGTAGTAGCACTGAAGCTTTCTTT
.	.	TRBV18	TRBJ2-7	CASSSGSGFDEQYF	TGTGCCAGCTCATCGGGCTCGGGGTTCGACGAGCAGTACTTC
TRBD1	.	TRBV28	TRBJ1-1	CASSQRTGTNTEAFF	TGTGCCAGCAGTCAACGGACAGGGACGAACACTGAAGCTTTCTTT
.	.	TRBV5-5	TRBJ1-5	CASSLVGTQGNQPQHF	TGTGCCAGCAGCTTGGTTGGGACTCAAGGCAATCAGCCCCAGCATTTT
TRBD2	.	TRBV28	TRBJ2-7	CASSSTSGAYEQYF	TGTGCCAGCAGTTCGACTAGCGGGGCATACGAGCAGTACTTC
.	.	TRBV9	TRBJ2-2	CASSVGGRNTGELFF	TGTGCCAGCAGCGTAGGTGGGAGGAACACCGGGGAGCTGTTTTTT
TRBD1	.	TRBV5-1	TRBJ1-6	CASSLNAGGNSPLHF	TGCGCCAGCAGCTTGAATGCAGGGGGAAATTCACCCCTCCACTTT
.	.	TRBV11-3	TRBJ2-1	CASSLTAGDNEQFF	TGTGCCAGCAGCTTAACAGCGGGCGACAATGAGCAGTTCTTC